This TCR beta chain appears in the sequencing data of a study of human T cells and chemical hapten exposure. Between the trimmed V and J ends, which lost 3 bases and 2 bases, there was a span of 8 bases. CDR1 and CDR2 (germline): SGHTA, FQGNSA. The CDR3 length is 15 residues. Study-wide results and limits: Counts of TCRs expanded at PT1 correlated positively with patch test score.

The time point is: patch test 3, about 24 weeks after DPC sensitization. Treatment: therapeutic diphenylcyclopropenone sensitization with weekly scalp DPC. TCRdb independently ran MiXCR on the RACE reads; one entry per CDR3 protein. The sample consists of some 91,000 distinct CDR3 sequences, 25% to 35% of them appearing once. As to this clonotype: Its target is unknown.

This material consisted of whole blood, taken in connection with sensitization to the hapten diphenylcyclopropenone (DPC). This TCR came from a man aged 35 to 55 with alopecia areata. Some clones in this sample may be carry-over from other donors' samples. The chain combines TRBV7-2 with TRBJ2-6, with no clear D. This chain's CDR3 is CASSFNRAGANVLTF. The CDR3 region has the DNA TGTGCCAGCAGCTTTAACCGGGCTGGGGCCAACGTCCTGACTTTC. Full variable domain (remainder filled in from reference TRBV7-2 and TRBJ2-6): GAGVSQSPSNKVTEKGKDVELRCDPISGHTALYWYRQSLGQGLEFLIYFQGNSAPDKSGLPSDRFSAERTGGSVSTLTIQRTQQEDSAVYLCASSFNRAGANVLTFGAGSRLTVL.